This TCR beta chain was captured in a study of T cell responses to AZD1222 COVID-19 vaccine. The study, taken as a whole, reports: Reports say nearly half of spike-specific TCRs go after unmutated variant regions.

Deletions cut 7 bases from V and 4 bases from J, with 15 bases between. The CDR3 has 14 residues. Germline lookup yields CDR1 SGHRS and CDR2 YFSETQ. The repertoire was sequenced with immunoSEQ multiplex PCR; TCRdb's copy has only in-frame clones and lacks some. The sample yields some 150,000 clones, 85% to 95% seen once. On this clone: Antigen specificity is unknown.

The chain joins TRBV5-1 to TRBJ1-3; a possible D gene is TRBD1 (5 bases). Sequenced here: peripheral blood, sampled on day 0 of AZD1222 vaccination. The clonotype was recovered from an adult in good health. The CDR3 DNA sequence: TGCGCCAGCGGGATGGGGACGGGAGGAAACACCATATATTTT. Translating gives CASGMGTGGNTIYF.